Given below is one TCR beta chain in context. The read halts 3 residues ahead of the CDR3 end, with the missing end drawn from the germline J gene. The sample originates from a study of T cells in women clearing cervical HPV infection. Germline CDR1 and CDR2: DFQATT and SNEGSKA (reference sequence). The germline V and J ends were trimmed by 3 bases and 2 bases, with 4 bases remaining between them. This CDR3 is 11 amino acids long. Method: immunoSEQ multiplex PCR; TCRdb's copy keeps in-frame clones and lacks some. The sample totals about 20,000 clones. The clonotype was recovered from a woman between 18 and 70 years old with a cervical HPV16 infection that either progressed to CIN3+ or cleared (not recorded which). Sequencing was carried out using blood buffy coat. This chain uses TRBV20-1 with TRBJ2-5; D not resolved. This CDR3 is CSASGQETQYF. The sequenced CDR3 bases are TGCAGTGCTAGCGGGCAAGAGACC.